These 30 T cell receptor beta chains originate from one sample sequenced in a study of OX40 agonist ivuxolimab in advanced cancers. TCRdb's table, derived via immunoSEQ multiplex PCR, lists solely in-frame clones and lacks some. The sample carries 35,000 to 45,000 clones, 88% recorded once. The source material was CD4+ or CD8+ T cells sorted from blood, sampled in a trial of the OX40 agonist ivuxolimab. These receptors all come from an adult with an advanced solid tumor such as melanoma, head and neck, liver or kidney cancer.

The CDR3: CASGFPDRTDGVVHGYTF. CDR3 sequence (DNA): TGTGCTAGTGGTTTTCCCGACCGGACGGACGGGGTCGTCCATGGCTACACCTTC. This chain connects TRBV12-5 to TRBJ1-2; D is ambiguous. The CDR3 sequence is 18 residues long. Per the germline V gene, CDR1 is LGHNT and CDR2 is FRNRAP. Trimming pared 3 bases from V and 6 bases from J, leaving 26 bases between.

The V gene is TRBV7-3, the J gene TRBJ1-1; TRBD1 is a possible D gene (6 bases). CDR3 size: 15 residues. V gave up 5 bases and J gave up 4 bases, with 17 bases separating them. CDR1 is SGHTA, CDR2 FQGTGA, per germline. CDR3 nucleotide sequence: TGTGCCAGCAGCCTCCACGGGGGGGCCCTCACTGAAGCTTTCTTT. It specifies CASSLHGGALTEAFF.

The chain combines TRBV28 with TRBJ1-4, with a weak D call TRBD1 (5 bases). The CDR3 extends over 14 amino acids. Germline CDR1 and CDR2: MDHEN and SYDVKM. The V gene lost 8 bases and the J gene lost 8 bases, with 18 bases spanning the gap. The chain's CDR3 is CASRSRVGAEKLFF. The CDR3 nucleotides read TGTGCCAGCCGCTCGAGGGTCGGGGCAGAAAAACTGTTTTTT. Full variable domain (missing parts from reference TRBV28 and TRBJ1-4): DVKVTQSSRYLVKRTGEKVFLECVQDMDHENMFWYRQDPGLGLRLIYFSYDVKMKEKGDIPEGYSVSREKKERFSLILESASTNQTSMYLCASRSRVGAEKLFFGSGTQLSVL.

This chain links TRBV10-2 with TRBJ1-1; perhaps TRBD1 as D (5 bases). This CDR3 region has 14 residues. With 3 bases removed from V and 0 bases from J, the gap between germline ends came to 8 bases. Germline values: CDR1 WSHSY, CDR2 SAAADI. The CDR3 DNA reads as TGCGCCAGCAGTGACTGGGACTTGAACACTGAAGCTTTCTTT. The encoded protein is CASSDWDLNTEAFF.

V and J are TRBV7-8 and TRBJ1-1; 10 nucleotides line up with TRBD1. The CDR3 sequence is 15 residues long. V shed 3 bases, J shed 7 bases, and the junction held 8 bases outside the gene matches. The germline V gene has CDR1 SGHVS and CDR2 FQNEAQ. CDR3 residues: CASSFFLGQGDEAFF. The CDR3 bases are TGTGCCAGCAGCTTTTTCCTCGGACAGGGGGATGAAGCTTTCTTT.

The genes are TRBV9 and TRBJ2-3; D gene uncertain. The CDR3 extends over 17 amino acids. Germline CDR1 SGDLS, CDR2 YYNGEE. V was cut by 2 bases and J by 1 base, with 17 bases left in between. The CDR3 spells CASSVSNRDGGTDTQYF. The CDR3 DNA reads as TGTGCCAGCAGCGTGAGCAATAGAGACGGAGGCACAGATACGCAGTATTTT.

The CDR3 DNA is TGCGCCAGCAGCCCCGCGGGGGGGCTCCGGGAGACCCAGTACTTC. It codes for CASSPAGGLRETQYF. The chain couples TRBV5-1 to TRBJ2-5; 9 positions match TRBD2. In germline, CDR1 is SGHRS, CDR2 YFSETQ. V was pared by 4 bases and J by 5 bases, with 9 bases of the junction left unmatched. The CDR3 covers 15 residues.

The chain recombines TRBV27 with TRBJ2-7; D might be TRBD1 (5 bases). The V gene's germline CDR1 is MNHEY and CDR2 SMNVEV (reference sequence). Trimming removed 3 bases from V and 4 bases from J, with 13 bases in between. The CDR3 has 14 amino acids. CDR3 coding DNA: TGTGCCAGCAGTTTCGCAGGGTTTGGGTACGAGCAGTACGTC. This sequence encodes CASSFAGFGYEQYV.

The gene calls are TRBV25-1 and TRBJ1-5; the D is unclear. The CDR3 length is 12 residues. Germline CDR1 reads MGHDK; CDR2 reads SYGVNS. The V gene lost 6 bases and the J gene lost 4 bases, with 7 bases spanning the gap. The CDR3 DNA sequence: TGTGCCAGCAGCCTGGGTAATCAGCCCCAGCATTTT. Encoded protein: CASSLGNQPQHF.

V usage is TRBV11-2 and J usage is TRBJ2-5; 9 nucleotides match TRBD2. CDR1 and CDR2 from the germline V gene are SGHAT and FQNNGV. Trimming removed 5 bases from V and 4 bases from J; junction bases left unmatched: 14. The CDR3 length is 17 residues. DNA for the CDR3: TGTGCCAGCAGCCCCCGCAGCGGGGGGCCGGGGGGAGAGACCCAGTACTTC. Its translation: CASSPRSGGPGGETQYF.

V gene TRBV5-8 combines with J gene TRBJ1-5; TRBD1 aligns across 9 bases. Germline CDR1 SGHTS, CDR2 YDEGEE. The CDR3 runs 17 residues. V shed 3 bases and J 1 base; nucleotides not matched to a gene: 8. For the CDR3, the DNA is TGTGCCAGCAGCTCGGACAGGGGACGGGGAAGCAATCAGCCCCAGCATTTT. Residues: CASSSDRGRGSNQPQHF.

The genes are TRBV11-2 and TRBJ1-4; TRBD1 is a possible D gene (5 bases). The V gene lost 11 bases and the J gene lost 8 bases, with 15 bases spanning the gap. The CDR3 covers 12 residues. CDR1 and CDR2 (germline): SGHAT, FQNNGV. The CDR3 region has the DNA TGTGCCTGTAACCGAGCAGGGGAAAAACTGTTTTTT. Translation gives CACNRAGEKLFF.

The chain combines TRBV9 with TRBJ2-3; 13 nucleotides match TRBD2. The V gene end was trimmed by 0 bases and the J gene end by 7 bases; junction bases not matched to a gene: 5. CDR3 length equals 16 residues. Germline CDR1 and CDR2: SGDLS and YYNGEE. The CDR3 reads CASSVDTSGGANTQYF. CDR3 coding DNA: TGTGCCAGCAGCGTAGATACTAGCGGGGGGGCGAATACGCAGTATTTT.

This chain connects TRBV6-1 to TRBJ2-5, with 8 bases that match TRBD2. The CDR3 contains 16 residues. The ends lost 3 bases at V and 9 bases at J; junction bases unmatched: 15. Germline V gene sequence: CDR1 MNHNS, CDR2 SASEGT. CDR3 DNA: TGTGCCAGCAGTGACCCAGGGACGCGGGGGGAATGGTCCCAGTACTTC. As protein: CASSDPGTRGEWSQYF.

V is TRBV4-1 and J is TRBJ1-4; weak D call: TRBD1 (5 bases). CDR3 length: 18 amino acids. CDR1 is MGHRA and CDR2 is YSYEKL in the germline V gene. V lost 0 bases to trimming and J lost 8 bases, with 22 bases between them. This chain's CDR3 is CASSQEYPMGIGGEKLFF. The CDR3 DNA is TGCGCCAGCAGCCAAGAATATCCGATGGGGATTGGGGGGGAAAAACTGTTTTTT.

The chain links TRBV18 to TRBJ2-5; D is uncertain. The germline V gene has CDR1 KGHSH and CDR2 LQKENI. Trimming removed 5 bases from V and 2 bases from J, with 6 bases in between. There are 12 residues in the CDR3. CDR3 loop: CASSSLQETQYF. The DNA of the CDR3 is TGTGCCAGCTCATCCCTGCAAGAGACCCAGTACTTC.

The chain combines TRBV28 with TRBJ1-1; no reliable D call. This CDR3 is built from 15 residues. Germline V gene lookup returns CDR1 MDHEN and CDR2 SYDVKM. V shed 5 bases and J shed 0 bases, with 13 bases lying between them. Here the CDR3 reads CASSAREGLNTEAFF. Written as DNA, the CDR3 is TGTGCCAGCAGTGCCCGCGAAGGCCTGAACACTGAAGCTTTCTTT.

The chain links TRBV30 to TRBJ1-1, with D perhaps TRBD1 (6 bases). From germline, CDR1 is GTSNPN and CDR2 SVGIG (reference sequence). V was cut by 2 bases and J by 5 bases, with 12 bases left in between. CDR3 size: 13 residues. The CDR3 DNA is TGTGCCTGGAGTCCGAACAGGGAGACTGAAGCTTTCTTT. Protein sequence: CAWSPNRETEAFF.

This clone was detected a few times. The genes are TRBV10-2 and TRBJ2-7; 11 bases map to TRBD1. This CDR3 contains 15 residues. The germline V gene has CDR1 WSHSY and CDR2 SAAADI. The CDR3 is CASSDYGTGGYEQYV. In DNA form, the CDR3 reads TGTGCCAGCAGTGACTACGGGACAGGGGGCTACGAGCAGTACGTC.

This chain links TRBV7-2 with TRBJ1-1, with no clear D. CDR3 length: 12 amino acids. Deletions cut 1 base from V and 5 bases from J, with 5 bases between. CDR1 is SGHTA, CDR2 FQGNSA, per germline. The CDR3 reads CASSLGVTEAFF. CDR3 nucleotide sequence: TGTGCCAGCAGCTTAGGGGTTACTGAAGCTTTCTTT.

V is TRBV5-4 and J is TRBJ1-5; D might be TRBD1 (5 bases). Looked up from germline, CDR1 is SGHNT and CDR2 is YYREEE (reference sequence). The CDR3 is 13 amino acids. The V and J ends lost 0 bases and 7 bases respectively, with 8 bases between them. CDR3 in DNA: TGTGCCAGCAGCTTGGAGGGGCGCCAGCCCCAGCATTTT. This sequence encodes CASSLEGRQPQHF.

The V gene is TRBV13, the J gene TRBJ1-1, with 7 bases fitting TRBD1. Germline V gene sequence: CDR1 PRHDT, CDR2 FYEKMQ (reference sequence). The CDR3 is 12 amino acids. V lost 10 bases, J lost 4 bases, and 6 bases stayed unmatched. The CDR3 reads CATNRGSTEAFF. CDR3 coding DNA: TGTGCCACCAACAGGGGAAGCACTGAAGCTTTCTTT.

The chain carries TRBV15 and TRBJ1-2; tentative D call: TRBD1 (6 bases). CDR3 length: 12 residues. Per germline, CDR1 LNHNV and CDR2 YYDKDF (reference sequence). V was trimmed by 6 bases and J by 6 bases, leaving 11 bases between them. CDR3 bases: TGTGCCACCAGGGGCAGGGGAAATGGCTACACCTTC. As protein: CATRGRGNGYTF.

The rearrangement joins TRBV6-5 to TRBJ2-7; TRBD1 matches 9 bases. This CDR3 region has 11 residues. The V gene's germline CDR1 is MNHEY and CDR2 SVGAGI. V shed 10 bases and J 6 bases; nucleotides not matched to a gene: 4. CDR3 DNA sequence: TGTGCCATATCGACAGGGGGCGAGCAGTACTTC. Translating gives CAISTGGEQYF.

The chain recombines TRBV4-3 with TRBJ2-2; unclear D gene. The germline V and J ends were trimmed by 4 bases and 2 bases, with 11 bases remaining between them. CDR3 length: 15 amino acids. Per germline, CDR1 LGHNA and CDR2 YSLEER. The CDR3 sequence is CASSLAGPNTGELFF. CDR3 bases: TGCGCCAGCAGCCTGGCCGGGCCTAACACCGGGGAGCTGTTTTTT.

CDR3 in amino acids: CASSLVGGQGRSYEQYF. Here the CDR3 DNA reads TGCGCCAGCAGCTTAGTTGGGGGGCAGGGCCGCTCCTACGAGCAGTACTTC. The V call is TRBV5-1, the J call TRBJ2-7; D tentatively fits TRBD1 or TRBD2 (6 bases each). V dropped 2 bases and J dropped 0 bases, with 18 bases sitting between them. CDR3 length equals 17 residues. Germline V gives CDR1 SGHRS, CDR2 YFSETQ.

CDR3 protein: CASSAPKDRADPNHPNNEQFF. DNA of the CDR3: TGTGCCAGCAGTGCCCCTAAGGACAGGGCAGATCCCAATCATCCAAACAATGAGCAGTTCTTC. The chain joins TRBV7-6 to TRBJ2-1; TRBD1 matches 8 bases. Germline trimming cut 6 bases from V and 5 bases from J; bases unmatched to any gene: 27. This CDR3 contains 21 residues. From germline, CDR1 is SGHVS and CDR2 FNYEAQ. Supplemented by reference TRBV7-6 and TRBJ2-1, the full variable domain reads GAGVSQSPRYKVTKRGQDVALRCDPISGHVSLYWYRQALGQGPEFLTYFNYEAQQDKSGLPNDRFSAERPEGSISTLTIQRTEQRDSAMYRCASSAPKDRADPNHPNNEQFFGPGTRLTVL.

The chain recombines TRBV7-9 with TRBJ2-2; D is unresolved. The CDR3 has 17 amino acids. Germline V gene sequence: CDR1 SEHNR, CDR2 FQNEAQ (reference sequence). Trimming took 10 bases from V and 4 from J, leaving 25 bases between them. The CDR3 region has the DNA TGTGCCATCCCCTTCCCTCTCGACACAGCCTCCACCGGGGAGCTGTTTTTT. Protein: CAIPFPLDTASTGELFF.

The rearrangement joins TRBV6-5 to TRBJ1-1, with 10 bases fitting TRBD1. J was trimmed by 6 bases and V by 6 bases; bases with no gene match: 7. Germline-derived CDR1 and CDR2 are MNHEY and SVGAGI. The CDR3 loop spans 14 amino acids. For the CDR3, the DNA is TGTGCCAGCAGCTTCGACAGGGGGCAGGCTGAAGCTTTCTTT. Translation gives CASSFDRGQAEAFF.

The sample holds one count of this clone. The CDR3 sequence: CASSVNGRTNEKLFF. Written as DNA, the CDR3 is TGTGCCAGCAGCGTAAATGGGAGAACTAATGAAAAACTGTTTTTT. This chain joins TRBV9 and TRBJ1-4; D not resolved. V lost 1 base to trimming and J lost 1 base, with 8 bases between them. Per germline, CDR1 SGDLS and CDR2 YYNGEE. This CDR3 is 15 amino acids long.